This T cell receptor (beta chain) emerged from a study of T cells in Graves' hyperthyroidism and ophthalmopathy. On the study more broadly: Sampling of peripheral blood happened at initial diagnosis, prior to any treatment. General study findings and limits: The majority of expanded thyroid clonotypes above 0.001 also appeared in blood. Separation of ophthalmopathy from stable hyperthyroidism was achieved by a 13 V-J model.

The blood was taken when hyperthyroidism was first diagnosed, before any ophthalmopathy symptoms showed up. Trimming cost V 6 bases and J 6 bases, with 14 bases left between them. This CDR3 contains 12 residues. Germline V CDR1 and CDR2: DFQATT, SNEGSKA (reference sequence). This clonotype occurred a few times. Its antigen remains unidentified. Researchers amplified the TCR beta CDR3 regions from RNA transcripts. The TCR CDR3 first-round RT-PCR relied on the HTBI primer set. TCRdb re-analysed the multiplex PCR reads in MiXCR, keeping a single row per CDR3 protein. The repertoire holds 300,000 to 450,000 distinct CDR3 sequences, 15% to 19% seen once, with roughly 25% in the top ten.

Sequences were obtained from blood. J is TRBJ1-2 and V is TRBV20-1; weak D call: TRBD1 (5 bases). This receptor was identified in a woman between 18 and 29 years old with Graves' hyperthyroidism that later progressed to Graves' ophthalmopathy. Here the CDR3 DNA reads TGCAGTGCCAGGGACCAGGGCGATGGCTACACCTTC. Amino acid sequence: CSARDQGDGYTF.